What follows is one T cell receptor (beta chain) and its context. As yet, its antigen is unknown. This specimen comes from a study of STAT3 mutations in large granular lymphocyte leukemia. Findings and caveats of the study: Clonal expansion was inferred from other time points because no sample existed at each clone's first appearance. After therapy, about 35% of the 18 patients switched clonotypes, all new clones STAT3 wild type. Sampling intervals varied between patients and samples. Every T-LGLL patient had at least one immunodominant TCRbeta clonotype.

Some clones are missing from TCRdb's copy, which holds only in-frame ones; the method was immunoSEQ multiplex PCR. The sample contains under 35,000 clones, around 88% of which appear only once. This clonotype was obtained from a man between 60 and 70 years old with T-cell large granular lymphocyte leukemia. Some clones in this sample may be carry-over from other donors' samples. Sequencing was done on a sample of peripheral blood mononuclear cells.

CDR3 loop: CASSQGTGIHNEQFF. CDR3 in DNA: TGTGCCAGCAGCCAAGGGACAGGGATCCACAATGAGCAGTTCTTC. V usage is TRBV5-4 and J usage is TRBJ2-1; 9 nucleotides match TRBD1. In germline, CDR1 is SGHNT, CDR2 YYREEE (reference sequence). V trimming: 4 bases; J trimming: 5 bases; junction bases outside the gene matches: 7. CDR3 length: 15 amino acids.